These 28 T cell receptor beta chains were all obtained from the same sample, sequenced in a study of cytomegalovirus exposure and HLA in healthy donors. With 60 Vbeta and 13 Jbeta primers, the PCR was carried out. Repertoires were generated with immunoSEQ multiplex PCR, while TCRdb's copy carries only in-frame clones and drops some. The sample has 210,000 or so clones, 77% seen once. Sequencing was performed on PBMCs. The receptors were gathered from a woman aged 60 to 75 in good health and CMV-seropositive.

The chain combines TRBV5-1 with TRBJ1-1, with 7 bases identical to TRBD1. This CDR3 has 13 amino acids. Trimming took 3 bases from V and 4 from J; bases not matched to a gene: 3. Per germline, CDR1 SGHRS and CDR2 YFSETQ. The CDR3 here is CASSSTGVTEAFF. The CDR3 DNA follows: TGCGCCAGCAGCTCCACAGGGGTCACTGAAGCTTTCTTT.

The CDR3 DNA sequence: TGCGCCAGCAGCTTGGGTCTAGCGGAAGTCTACGAGCAGTACTTC. Protein product: CASSLGLAEVYEQYF. The V and J genes are TRBV5-1 and TRBJ2-7; 7 bases align to TRBD2. J gave up 3 bases and V 0 bases, and 6 bases lay outside the gene matches. The CDR3 runs 15 residues. Looked up from germline, CDR1 is SGHRS and CDR2 is YFSETQ.

V gene TRBV5-1 combines with J gene TRBJ2-1; 14 nucleotides match TRBD2. The V and J ends lost 4 bases and 0 bases, in that order; junction bases with no gene match: 3. Per the germline V gene, CDR1 is SGHRS and CDR2 is YFSETQ. The CDR3 covers 17 residues. The CDR3 DNA reads as TGCGCCAGCAGCGGGGGGACTAGCGGGAGCTCCTACAATGAGCAGTTCTTC. Its protein product is CASSGGTSGSSYNEQFF.

This chain joins TRBV12-5 and TRBJ1-1; D is uncertain. The length of the CDR3 is 13 residues. Between the trimmed V and J ends, which lost 5 bases and 5 bases, there was a span of 12 bases. Germline V gene data show CDR1 as LGHNT and CDR2 as FRNRAP. The CDR3 DNA reads as TGTGCTAGTGGTAGCCACGTAGAGACTGAAGCTTTCTTT. It yields the protein CASGSHVETEAFF.

This chain connects TRBV2 to TRBJ1-2; D not resolved. V was shortened by 5 bases and J by 8 bases, with 21 bases between the two germline ends. The CDR3 is 15 residues long. Germline loops: CDR1 SNHLY, CDR2 FYNNEI. CDR3 protein: CASSTPGEAPSGYTF. Written as DNA, the CDR3 is TGTGCCAGCAGTACTCCTGGAGAGGCCCCTTCAGGCTACACCTTC.

The chain carries TRBV18 and TRBJ2-1; D gene unclear. CDR3 length: 14 residues. CDR1 and CDR2 from the germline V gene are KGHSH and LQKENI. The V gene lost 8 bases and the J gene lost 9 bases, with 20 bases spanning the gap. CDR3 loop: CASASYPNAVEQFF. CDR3 in DNA: TGTGCCAGCGCATCCTACCCTAACGCGGTTGAGCAGTTCTTC.

The chain couples TRBV7-2 to TRBJ2-2; TRBD2 matches 14 bases. Germline CDR1 and CDR2: SGHTA and FQGNSA. The CDR3 is 15 residues long. Trimming at V came to 6 bases and at J to 6 bases, leaving 3 bases not matched to a gene. The CDR3 region has the DNA TGTGCCAGCAGACGGGGACTAGCGGGGGCCGGGGAGCTGTTTTTT. Translation: CASRRGLAGAGELFF.

The J gene is TRBJ2-7, the V gene TRBV12-5; the match to TRBD1 covers 9 bases. The CDR3 is 15 residues long. Per germline, CDR1 LGHNT and CDR2 FRNRAP. The ends lost 1 base at V and 5 bases at J; junction bases unmatched: 6. In nucleotides, the CDR3 is TGTGCTAGTGGTTTGGCAGGACAGGGGTCCCACGAGCAGTACTTC. Amino acid sequence: CASGLAGQGSHEQYF. The full variable domain, with the rest looked up from reference TRBV12-5 and TRBJ2-7, is DARVTQTPRHKVTEMGQEVTMRCQPILGHNTVFWYRQTMMQGLELLAYFRNRAPLDDSGMPKDRFSAEMPDATLATLKIQPSEPRDSAVYFCASGLAGQGSHEQYFGPGTRLTVT.

The V and J genes are TRBV29-1 and TRBJ2-6; a possible D gene is TRBD2 (5 bases). Germline CDR1 is SQVTM and CDR2 is ANQGSEA. The V end lost 5 bases, the J end lost 1 base, and 12 bases lay between the germline ends. This CDR3 spans 15 amino acids. The CDR3 here is CSVLYGMSGANVLTF. CDR3 sequence (DNA): TGCAGCGTTTTGTACGGGATGTCTGGGGCCAACGTCCTGACTTTC.

The J gene is TRBJ1-1, the V gene TRBV28; TRBD1 aligns across 9 bases. Losses at the gene ends were 6 bases for V and 4 bases for J; bases not matched to a gene: 3. The CDR3 extends over 13 amino acids. CDR1 MDHEN and CDR2 SYDVKM come from the germline V gene. CDR3 DNA sequence: TGTGCCAGCAGAACGACAGGGGGCACTGAAGCTTTCTTT. It yields the protein CASRTTGGTEAFF.

The gene calls are TRBV15 and TRBJ2-5; TRBD2 matches 11 bases. The CDR3 has 14 amino acids. V gave up 4 bases and J gave up 4 bases; unmatched junction bases: 2. Germline-derived CDR1 and CDR2 are LNHNV and YYDKDF (reference sequence). In DNA, the CDR3 is TGTGCCACCAGCACCGGACTAGCGGGAGAGACCCAGTACTTC. Translating gives CATSTGLAGETQYF.

A few counts support this clone. The chain is built from TRBV7-6 and TRBJ2-1, with 9 bases matching TRBD2. The CDR3 is 16 amino acids. The germline V gene has CDR1 SGHVS and CDR2 FNYEAQ. V trimming: 7 bases; J trimming: 8 bases; junction bases outside the gene matches: 15. DNA for the CDR3: TGTGCCAGCAATCCTCGAGCGGGAGGAATTTACGATGAGCAGTTCTTC. Translation: CASNPRAGGIYDEQFF.

The chain employs TRBV7-2 and TRBJ2-1; 7 bases map to TRBD2. The ends lost 6 bases at V and 6 bases at J; junction bases unmatched: 5. The CDR3 consists of 13 residues. Germline CDR1 is SGHTA and CDR2 is FQGNSA. The chain's CDR3 is CASSSRLANEQFF. The CDR3 bases are TGTGCCAGCAGTTCCAGACTAGCCAATGAGCAGTTCTTC. The whole variable domain, filled in from reference TRBV7-2 and TRBJ2-1, reads GAGVSQSPSNKVTEKGKDVELRCDPISGHTALYWYRQSLGQGLEFLIYFQGNSAPDKSGLPSDRFSAERTGGSVSTLTIQRTQQEDSAVYLCASSSRLANEQFFGPGTRLTVL.

This chain uses TRBV7-9 with TRBJ1-4; D remains unclear. CDR1 and CDR2 (germline): SEHNR, FQNEAQ (reference sequence). The V gene lost 1 base and the J gene lost 4 bases, with 10 bases spanning the gap. The CDR3 length is 15 residues. CDR3 DNA sequence: TGTGCCAGCAGCTTAGATGGGAGGGATAATGAAAAACTGTTTTTT. Amino acids: CASSLDGRDNEKLFF.

The chain links TRBV6-5 to TRBJ2-5; 8 bases line up with TRBD1. V lost 0 bases to trimming and J lost 4 bases; unmatched junction nucleotides: 4. The CDR3 runs to 15 residues. Germline CDR1 reads MNHEY; CDR2 reads SVGAGI. DNA of the CDR3: TGTGCCAGCAGTTACTCCCCAGGGGGCATAGAGACCCAGTACTTC. It is translated as CASSYSPGGIETQYF.

J is TRBJ2-3 and V is TRBV7-2, with D maybe TRBD1 (5 bases). Per germline, CDR1 SGHTA and CDR2 FQGNSA. Trimming left V 5 bases short and J 5 bases short, with 17 bases between. This CDR3 contains 15 residues. The CDR3 is CASSLGAVFGDTQYF. The CDR3 nucleotides are TGTGCCAGCAGCCTTGGGGCGGTTTTTGGAGATACGCAGTATTTT.

J is TRBJ1-2 and V is TRBV7-2; TRBD1 agrees at 10 bases. The CDR3 runs to 13 residues. From germline, CDR1 is SGHTA and CDR2 FQGNSA. Unmatched junction bases numbered 6, after V lost 7 bases and J lost 7 bases. Here the CDR3 reads CASIPGQGSGYTF. In DNA form, the CDR3 reads TGTGCCAGCATCCCGGGACAGGGGTCTGGCTACACCTTC.

The rearrangement uses TRBV15 and TRBJ2-7; the match to TRBD1 covers 9 bases. V trimming: 5 bases; J trimming: 7 bases; junction bases outside the gene matches: 15. CDR3 length equals 16 residues. Germline CDR1 is LNHNV and CDR2 is YYDKDF (reference sequence). The CDR3 is CATSETPGQGSEEQYF. CDR3 sequence (DNA): TGTGCCACCAGCGAGACTCCGGGACAGGGATCGGAGGAGCAGTACTTC. The entire variable domain, with the rest obtained from reference TRBV15 and TRBJ2-7, is as follows: DAMVIQNPRYQVTQFGKPVTLSCSQTLNHNVMYWYQQKSSQAPKLLFHYYDKDFNNEADTPDNFQSRRPNTSFCFLDIRSPGLGDTAMYLCATSETPGQGSEEQYFGPGTRLTVT.

Only a few counts were recorded for this clone. The J gene is TRBJ2-3, the V gene TRBV28, with 8 bases fitting TRBD2. CDR3 size: 14 residues. V shed 5 bases and J 0 bases; nucleotides not matched to a gene: 1. Germline CDR1 and CDR2: MDHEN and SYDVKM. The CDR3 region is CASSRGGSTDTQYF. CDR3 DNA: TGTGCCAGCAGTCGGGGGGGTAGCACAGATACGCAGTATTTT.

A single count supports this clone. The gene calls are TRBV5-1 and TRBJ2-5, with TRBD1 matching over 9 bases. The trim removed 2 bases at V and 5 bases at J, leaving 7 bases unmatched. The germline gives CDR1 SGHRS, CDR2 YFSETQ. CDR3 size: 15 residues. CDR3 coding DNA: TGCGCCAGCAGCTTTGACACAGGGGGCTCGGAGACCCAGTACTTC. It translates to CASSFDTGGSETQYF.

The chain joins TRBV10-3 to TRBJ1-5; D not certain. With 3 bases removed from V and 3 bases from J, the gap between germline ends came to 6 bases. This CDR3 region has 13 residues. Germline-derived CDR1 and CDR2 are ENHRY and SYGVKD. The CDR3 nucleotides read TGTGCCATCAGTGACCTAACCAATCAGCCCCAGCATTTT. Encoded protein: CAISDLTNQPQHF.

The rearrangement uses TRBV6-6 and TRBJ1-2; no firm D call. With 5 bases removed from V and 3 bases from J, the gap between germline ends came to 16 bases. CDR1 and CDR2 (germline): MNHNY, SVGAGI (reference sequence). CDR3 length equals 15 residues. The CDR3 coding sequence is TGTGCCAGCAGTCGTCCGCCCCTTGGAGACTATGGCTACACCTTC. It is translated as CASSRPPLGDYGYTF.

The chain has TRBV7-7 and TRBJ2-2; 13 nucleotides match TRBD2. The CDR3 runs 17 residues. Per germline, CDR1 SSHAT and CDR2 FNYEAQ (reference sequence). Trimming at V came to 4 bases and at J to 5 bases, leaving 7 bases not matched to a gene. CDR3 loop: CASSSRLAGGITGELFF. The CDR3 DNA reads as TGTGCCAGCAGCTCAAGACTAGCGGGGGGTATAACCGGGGAGCTGTTTTTT.

The genes are TRBV19 and TRBJ2-3; 10 positions agree with TRBD2. Germline values: CDR1 LNHDA, CDR2 SQIVND (reference sequence). This CDR3 region has 14 residues. The junction had 6 bases not matched to a gene; V was cut back by 8 bases and J by 4 bases. CDR3 protein: CASRLAGAADTQYF. Written as DNA, the CDR3 is TGTGCCAGTCGTCTAGCGGGAGCGGCAGATACGCAGTATTTT.

The chain joins TRBV29-1 to TRBJ1-4; D unclear. The CDR3 length is 13 residues. The ends were cut back, 4 bases at V and 5 bases at J, with 11 bases in the middle. CDR1 and CDR2 (germline): SQVTM, ANQGSEA. CDR3 loop: CSVGNSQNEKLFF. DNA of the CDR3: TGCAGCGTTGGTAATAGTCAAAATGAAAAACTGTTTTTT.

The chain recombines TRBV5-1 with TRBJ1-1; D ambiguous. The V and J ends lost 3 bases and 3 bases respectively, with 3 bases between them. CDR3 length: 11 residues. Germline V gene lookup returns CDR1 SGHRS and CDR2 YFSETQ. CDR3 residues: CASSSDTEAFF. CDR3 nucleotide sequence: TGCGCCAGCAGCTCCGACACTGAAGCTTTCTTT.

The chain is built from TRBV7-9 and TRBJ1-2; maybe TRBD1 (5 bases). The V end lost 5 bases, the J end lost 5 bases, and 15 bases lay between the germline ends. Germline V gene lookup returns CDR1 SEHNR and CDR2 FQNEAQ (reference sequence). The CDR3 is 14 residues long. The CDR3 reads CASSPVGRGYGYTF. As DNA, the CDR3 is TGTGCCAGCAGCCCCGTGGGCCGGGGGTATGGCTACACCTTC.

This chain connects TRBV9 to TRBJ2-2; a weak D match, TRBD1 (6 bases). V lost 3 bases, J lost 0 bases, and 18 bases lay in between. The CDR3 has 18 amino acids. CDR1 and CDR2 from the germline V gene are SGDLS and YYNGEE. CDR3 DNA sequence: TGTGCCAGCAGCGGACTCCCAGGGGACGCTTCGAACACCGGGGAGCTGTTTTTT. Translated: CASSGLPGDASNTGELFF.